The 31 T cell receptor beta chains given below trace back to one sample, sequenced in a study of a mutant IDH1 vaccine in newly diagnosed glioma. Time point denoted: week 35, safety follow-up. The investigators gave 300 ug of mutant IDH1 20-mer peptide in each vaccine dose, together with topical imiquimod. The table came from immunoSEQ multiplex PCR; TCRdb's copy has only in-frame clones and leaves some out. The sample yields 35,000 to 45,000 clones, 75% to 85% seen once. These receptors have no identified antigens. Sample: PBMCs, taken from a glioma patient whose treatment included an IDH1 peptide vaccine. These TCRs come from a woman aged 45-65 years with glioma.

CDR3 sequence: CASSQVADQPQHF. CDR3 nucleotides: TGTGCCAGCAGCCAAGTTGCGGATCAGCCCCAGCATTTT. The V and J genes are TRBV4-2 and TRBJ1-5; D uncertain. Germline V gene lookup returns CDR1 LGHNA and CDR2 YNFKEQ. The CDR3 sequence is 13 residues long. The V end lost 1 base, the J end lost 5 bases, and 6 bases lay between the germline ends.

The CDR3 reads CASSLVLHEQFF. The DNA of the CDR3 is TGTGCCAGCAGCTTAGTACTCCATGAGCAGTTCTTC. The chain has TRBV7-2 and TRBJ2-1; no clear D. This CDR3 has 12 amino acids. Germline CDR1 SGHTA, CDR2 FQGNSA. Trimming left V 1 base short and J 8 bases short, with 6 bases between.

The V gene is TRBV10-1, the J gene TRBJ2-7, with TRBD2 identical over 14 bases. Germline assignment: CDR1 WNHNN and CDR2 SYGVQD (reference sequence). The CDR3 is 14 amino acids. V was pared by 8 bases and J by 4 bases, with 4 bases of the junction left unmatched. As DNA, the CDR3 is TGCGCCAGCGGTTGGACTAGCGGGGGGTACGAGCAGTACTTC. This sequence encodes CASGWTSGGYEQYF.

The chain employs TRBV27 and TRBJ2-7; D uncertain. CDR3 length equals 13 residues. From germline, CDR1 is MNHEY and CDR2 SMNVEV (reference sequence). Trimming took off 5 bases at V and 9 bases at J, with 17 bases between the two ends. The CDR3 bases are TGTGCCAGCAGTCCGAACCCACTACGTGGGCAGTACTTC. Amino acid sequence: CASSPNPLRGQYF.

The genes are TRBV18 and TRBJ1-5, with D possibly TRBD1 on 6 matching bases. Trimming took off 2 bases at V and 3 bases at J, with 11 bases between the two ends. Per the germline V gene, CDR1 is KGHSH and CDR2 is LQKENI. The CDR3 length is 15 residues. CDR3 region: CASSPMGATNQPQHF. In DNA form, the CDR3 reads TGTGCCAGCTCACCAATGGGGGCGACCAATCAGCCCCAGCATTTT.

This clone was picked up a small number of times. The chain combines TRBV6-4 with TRBJ2-3, with 11 bases lining up with TRBD2. In germline, CDR1 is MRHNA, CDR2 SNTAGT. Trimming cost V 0 bases and J 4 bases; bases outside gene matches: 3. The CDR3 covers 16 residues. The CDR3 DNA is TGTGCCAGCAGTGACTCGAGTAGCGGGGGGGCAGATACGCAGTATTTT. It specifies CASSDSSSGGADTQYF.

The chain links TRBV10-3 to TRBJ2-7, with TRBD1 matching over 9 bases. The germline gives CDR1 ENHRY, CDR2 SYGVKD. The CDR3 covers 13 residues. V was pared by 9 bases and J by 5 bases, with 8 bases of the junction left unmatched. The CDR3 bases are TGTGCCATTCACAGGGGGCTGGGGGACGAGCAGTACTTC. As protein: CAIHRGLGDEQYF.

This chain uses TRBV5-1 with TRBJ2-7, with a possible D match to TRBD1 (5 bases). Deletions cut 4 bases from V and 6 bases from J, with 11 bases between. The CDR3 is 12 residues long. From germline, CDR1 is SGHRS and CDR2 YFSETQ. The CDR3 here is CASSTGQSEQYF. CDR3 in DNA: TGCGCCAGCAGCACCGGACAATCCGAGCAGTACTTC.

The V and J genes are TRBV2 and TRBJ1-5, with D perhaps matching TRBD1 (6 bases). The germline V gene has CDR1 SNHLY and CDR2 FYNNEI. CDR3 size: 15 residues. V was cut by 8 bases and J by 1 base, with 15 bases left in between. This CDR3 reads CASLRGTGSNQPQHF. The CDR3 DNA follows: TGTGCCAGCCTGAGGGGGACGGGAAGCAATCAGCCCCAGCATTTT.

The CDR3 loop is CASGGQGVYEQYF. CDR3 nucleotide sequence: TGTGCCAGCGGCGGACAGGGGGTCTACGAGCAGTACTTC. This sequence joins TRBV2 and TRBJ2-7; 10 bases map to TRBD1. The CDR3 contains 13 residues. The germline CDR1 and CDR2 sequences are SNHLY and FYNNEI. V shed 8 bases, J shed 3 bases, and the junction held 4 bases outside the gene matches.

The J gene is TRBJ1-1, the V gene TRBV27, with D unclear. The CDR3 covers 16 residues. Trimming stripped 6 bases from V and 0 bases from J, with 17 bases between. Germline V CDR1 and CDR2: MNHEY, SMNVEV (reference sequence). CDR3 sequence reads: CASSRGPLTMNTEAFF. In DNA, the CDR3 is TGTGCCAGCAGCCGCGGACCCCTAACAATGAACACTGAAGCTTTCTTT.

This clone is medium-sized within its sample. The chain is built from TRBV6-5 and TRBJ1-4, with a tentative D call TRBD1 (5 bases). The CDR3 is 14 residues long. The V and J ends lost 5 bases and 10 bases respectively, with 17 bases between them. Per germline, CDR1 MNHEY and CDR2 SVGAGI. CDR3 nucleotides: TGTGCCAGCAGTCGGGACCTGACCCATGGAAAACTGTTTTTT. Its protein is CASSRDLTHGKLFF.

The table lists this clone with a count of one. V usage is TRBV9 and J usage is TRBJ2-4; 11 positions match TRBD1. The CDR3 consists of 16 residues. In germline, CDR1 is SGDLS, CDR2 YYNGEE. V gave up 4 bases and J gave up 2 bases; unmatched junction bases: 5. CDR3 nucleotide sequence: TGTGCCAGCAGCCAAGGACAGGGGGCGACCAAAAACATTCAGTACTTC. Its protein product is CASSQGQGATKNIQYF.

This clone was recorded a few times. The rearrangement joins TRBV11-2 to TRBJ1-2; 7 nucleotides match TRBD1. With V trimmed by 2 bases and J by 3 bases, 6 bases remained unmatched. Germline-derived CDR1 and CDR2 are SGHAT and FQNNGV. The CDR3 consists of 15 residues. The CDR3 DNA is TGTGCCAGCAGCTTAAGGGCAGGGGGAGACTATGGCTACACCTTC. The encoded protein is CASSLRAGGDYGYTF.

This chain connects TRBV5-1 to TRBJ2-5, with TRBD1 as a possible D gene (6 bases). The CDR3 has 16 residues. Germline V gene data show CDR1 as SGHRS and CDR2 as YFSETQ. V gave up 0 bases and J gave up 1 base, with 13 bases separating them. CDR3 sequence reads: CASSLGFRQAQETQYF. CDR3 DNA: TGCGCCAGCAGCTTGGGTTTTCGACAGGCCCAAGAGACCCAGTACTTC.

This rearrangement joins TRBV29-1 to TRBJ2-1; D is possibly TRBD1 (6 bases). Trimming took off 7 bases at V and 10 bases at J, with 20 bases between the two ends. CDR1 SQVTM and CDR2 ANQGSEA come from the germline V gene. The CDR3 is 13 amino acids. CDR3 bases: TGCAGCGCCCCCTCTTGGGGGCCCGGCGAGCAGTTCTTC. Amino acid sequence: CSAPSWGPGEQFF.

This chain links TRBV6-6 with TRBJ2-7, with 8 positions matching TRBD1. This CDR3 comprises 14 residues. CDR1 is MNHNY and CDR2 is SVGAGI in the germline V gene (reference sequence). V dropped 9 bases and J dropped 4; count of bases not matched to a gene: 11. The CDR3 loop is CASIPGTGVYEQYF. The CDR3 DNA reads as TGTGCCAGTATCCCCGGGACAGGCGTATACGAGCAGTACTTC.

The chain recombines TRBV4-1 with TRBJ2-1; no firm D call. The length of the CDR3 is 15 residues. Germline values: CDR1 MGHRA, CDR2 YSYEKL. The ends were cut back, 3 bases at V and 3 bases at J, with 12 bases in the middle. DNA of the CDR3: TGCGCCAGCAGCCATGCCCGGCTAGACTACAATGAGCAGTTCTTC. Its translation is CASSHARLDYNEQFF.

The V call is TRBV19, the J call TRBJ1-1, with a weak D call TRBD1 (5 bases). Germline V CDR1 and CDR2: LNHDA, SQIVND (reference sequence). V lost 6 bases and J 4 bases, leaving 21 bases between the germline ends. This CDR3 has 16 amino acids. CDR3 loop: CASSNARDRRSTEAFF. The CDR3 bases are TGTGCCAGTAGCAATGCCAGGGACCGTCGGAGCACTGAAGCTTTCTTT.

V gene TRBV7-9 combines with J gene TRBJ2-3, with a possible D match to TRBD1 (6 bases). The germline V gene encodes CDR1 SEHNR and CDR2 FQNEAQ (reference sequence). CDR3 length equals 16 residues. Deletions cut 3 bases from V and 0 bases from J, with 13 bases between. CDR3 DNA: TGTGCCAGCAGCTTCCCACAGGGTTTTAGCACAGATACGCAGTATTTT. It yields the protein CASSFPQGFSTDTQYF.

The V call is TRBV27, the J call TRBJ2-2; D might be TRBD1 (6 bases). This CDR3 comprises 15 residues. The germline CDR1 and CDR2 sequences are MNHEY and SMNVEV (reference sequence). With 4 bases removed from V and 2 bases from J, the gap between germline ends came to 11 bases. Here the CDR3 DNA reads TGTGCCAGCAGTTCCACCAGGGGCAACACCGGGGAGCTGTTTTTT. It translates to CASSSTRGNTGELFF.

The chain couples TRBV7-9 to TRBJ2-1; D may be TRBD1 or TRBD2 (5 bases each). V lost 1 base and J 0 bases, leaving 16 bases between the germline ends. Germline-derived CDR1 and CDR2 are SEHNR and FQNEAQ (reference sequence). This CDR3 region has 18 residues. CDR3 sequence: CASSLVPRGTSSYNEQFF. CDR3 coding DNA: TGTGCCAGCAGCTTAGTCCCCCGTGGGACCAGCTCCTACAATGAGCAGTTCTTC.

This clone was counted a few times. The V call is TRBV6-1, the J call TRBJ1-2; the D is unclear. The CDR3 is 12 amino acids. V was cut by 3 bases and J by 4 bases, with 6 bases left in between. Looked up from germline, CDR1 is MNHNS and CDR2 is SASEGT. For the CDR3, the DNA is TGTGCCAGCAGTGAGACGGGCTATGGCTACACCTTC. Translating it yields CASSETGYGYTF.

The gene calls are TRBV5-5 and TRBJ2-7, with 9 bases that match TRBD2. Germline CDR1 reads SGHKS; CDR2 reads YYEKEE (reference sequence). The V gene end was trimmed by 5 bases and the J gene end by 6 bases; junction bases not matched to a gene: 12. The CDR3 contains 15 residues. CDR3 loop: CASSPRAAGGFEQYF. DNA for the CDR3: TGTGCCAGCAGTCCCCGGGCGGCGGGGGGGTTCGAGCAGTACTTC.

The CDR3 spells CASSTGGYEQYF. The CDR3 bases are TGTGCCAGCAGTACGGGGGGCTACGAGCAGTACTTC. This sequence joins TRBV27 and TRBJ2-7; 7 positions match TRBD2. The length of the CDR3 is 12 residues. The germline CDR1 and CDR2 sequences are MNHEY and SMNVEV (reference sequence). The junction had 1 base not matched to a gene; V was cut back by 5 bases and J by 3 bases.

This clone was detected only a few times. This chain links TRBV7-9 with TRBJ2-7; D is ambiguous. Trimming shortened V by 5 bases and J by 7 bases, and 15 bases separated the two germline ends. CDR3 length: 13 residues. In germline, CDR1 is SEHNR, CDR2 FQNEAQ (reference sequence). CDR3 in amino acids: CASSQGPMPEQYF. The DNA of the CDR3 is TGTGCCAGCAGCCAAGGGCCGATGCCAGAGCAGTACTTC.

J is TRBJ2-6 and V is TRBV6-1; D is possibly TRBD1 (5 bases). Trimming removed 6 bases at V and 0 bases at J, with 15 bases between. This CDR3 contains 17 residues. The germline gives CDR1 MNHNS, CDR2 SASEGT. CDR3 nucleotide sequence: TGTGCCAGCAGGGAAAACACAGGAGTCTCTGGGGCCAACGTCCTGACTTTC. The encoded protein is CASRENTGVSGANVLTF.

This clone was recorded once. The genes are TRBV6-5 and TRBJ1-2, with D uncertain. The V gene's germline CDR1 is MNHEY and CDR2 SVGAGI. The CDR3 sequence is 14 residues long. Trimming cost V 0 bases and J 8 bases, with 13 bases left between them. CDR3 coding DNA: TGTGCCAGCAGTTACTCAGACGGCACGGGGGGCTACACCTTC. Protein: CASSYSDGTGGYTF.

The gene calls are TRBV9 and TRBJ1-1; D unclear. The CDR3 extends over 16 amino acids. The germline CDR1 and CDR2 sequences are SGDLS and YYNGEE. V was shortened by 4 bases and J by 4 bases, with 20 bases between the two germline ends. The CDR3 here is CASSPTSRTAVTEAFF. For the CDR3, the DNA is TGTGCCAGCAGCCCGACCTCCCGTACGGCAGTCACTGAAGCTTTCTTT.

Sample share makes this clone medium-sized. J is TRBJ1-5 and V is TRBV2; D not certain. V lost 6 bases and J 0 bases, leaving 9 bases between the germline ends. The germline CDR1 and CDR2 sequences are SNHLY and FYNNEI. The CDR3 has 14 residues. The CDR3 bases are TGTGCCAGCAGGGCAGCCCTTAGCAATCAGCCCCAGCATTTT. Translated: CASRAALSNQPQHF.

This sequence joins TRBV19 and TRBJ1-5; D is uncertain. Trimming pared 6 bases from V and 0 bases from J, leaving 21 bases between. The CDR3 extends over 18 amino acids. Germline CDR1 and CDR2: LNHDA and SQIVND (reference sequence). The chain's CDR3 is CASSPQLAGPYSNQPQHF. The DNA of the CDR3 is TGTGCCAGTAGCCCTCAGCTGGCAGGCCCCTATAGCAATCAGCCCCAGCATTTT.